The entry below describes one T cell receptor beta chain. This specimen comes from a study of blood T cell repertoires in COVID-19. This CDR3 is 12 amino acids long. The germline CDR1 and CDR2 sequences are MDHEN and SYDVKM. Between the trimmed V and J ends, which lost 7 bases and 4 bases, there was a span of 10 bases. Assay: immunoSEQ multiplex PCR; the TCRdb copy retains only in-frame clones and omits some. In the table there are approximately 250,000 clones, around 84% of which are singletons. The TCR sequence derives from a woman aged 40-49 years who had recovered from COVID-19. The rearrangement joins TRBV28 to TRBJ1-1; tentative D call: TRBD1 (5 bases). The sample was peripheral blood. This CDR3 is CASKQVTTEAFF. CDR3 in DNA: TGTGCCAGCAAACAGGTCACCACTGAAGCTTTCTTT.